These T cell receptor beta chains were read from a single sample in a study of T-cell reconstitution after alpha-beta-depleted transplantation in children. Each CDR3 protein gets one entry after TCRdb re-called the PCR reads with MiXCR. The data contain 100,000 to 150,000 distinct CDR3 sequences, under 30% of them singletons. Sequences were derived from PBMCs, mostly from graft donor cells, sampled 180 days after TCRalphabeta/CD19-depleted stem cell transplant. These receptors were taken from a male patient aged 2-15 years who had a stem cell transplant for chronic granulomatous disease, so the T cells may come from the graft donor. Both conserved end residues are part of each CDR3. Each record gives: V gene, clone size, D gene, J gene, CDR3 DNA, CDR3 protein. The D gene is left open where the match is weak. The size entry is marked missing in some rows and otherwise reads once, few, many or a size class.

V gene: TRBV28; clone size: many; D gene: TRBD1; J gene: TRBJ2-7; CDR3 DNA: TGTGCCAGCAGAATCACCGGGACAGGGGCCTACGAGCAGTACTTC; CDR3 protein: CASRITGTGAYEQYF
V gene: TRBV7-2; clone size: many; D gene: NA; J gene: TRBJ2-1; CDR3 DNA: TGTGCCAGCAGCCCATCCCGGGAGCACAATGAGCAGTTCTTC; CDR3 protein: CASSPSREHNEQFF
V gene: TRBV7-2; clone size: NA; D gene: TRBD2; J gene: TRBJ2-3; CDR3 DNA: TGTGCCAGCAGCTTACTTCCGGGAGGGTATGATAAGCAGTATTTT; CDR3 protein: CASSLLPGGYDKQYF
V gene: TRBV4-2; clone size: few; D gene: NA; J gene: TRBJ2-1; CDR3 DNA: TGTGCCAGCAGCCAAGATTATAAGCCCCGCAATGAGCAGTTCTTC; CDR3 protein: CASSQDYKPRNEQFF
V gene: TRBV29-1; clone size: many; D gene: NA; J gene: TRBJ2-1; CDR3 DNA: TGCAGCGTTGGGGGGGACAGCAGGTCCTACAATGAGCAGTTCTTC; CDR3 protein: CSVGGDSRSYNEQFF
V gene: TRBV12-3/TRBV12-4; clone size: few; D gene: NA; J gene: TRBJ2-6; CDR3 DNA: TGTGCCAGCAGGGGATCAGCCTCCTCTGGGGCCAACGTCCTGACTTTC; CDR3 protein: CASRGSASSGANVLTF
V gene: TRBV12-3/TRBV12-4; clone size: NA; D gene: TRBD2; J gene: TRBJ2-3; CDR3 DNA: TGTGCCAGCAGGAGTGCGGGAGGGCCGGCAGATACGCAGTATTTT; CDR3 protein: CASRSAGGPADTQYF
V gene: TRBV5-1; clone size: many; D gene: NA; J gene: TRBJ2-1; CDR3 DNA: TGCGCCAGCAGCTTGGGCGCGAGCTCCTACAATGAGCAGTTCTTC; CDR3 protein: CASSLGASSYNEQFF
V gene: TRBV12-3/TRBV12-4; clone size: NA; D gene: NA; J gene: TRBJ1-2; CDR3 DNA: TGTGCCAGCAGTTTGGGAAGTAACTATGGCTACACCTTC; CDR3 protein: CASSLGSNYGYTF
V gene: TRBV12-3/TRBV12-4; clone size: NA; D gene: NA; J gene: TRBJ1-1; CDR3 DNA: TGTGCCAGCAGTCAGAGGGGAGGGACTGAAGCTTTCTTT; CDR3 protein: CASSQRGGTEAFF
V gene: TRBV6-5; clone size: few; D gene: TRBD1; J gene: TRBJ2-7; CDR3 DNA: TGTGCCAGCAGTTACGACAGGGAGAACGAGCAGTACTTC; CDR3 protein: CASSYDRENEQYF
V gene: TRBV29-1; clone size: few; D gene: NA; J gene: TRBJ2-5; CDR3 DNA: TGCAGCGTTGTGGACAGCCAAGAGACCCAGTACTTC; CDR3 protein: CSVVDSQETQYF
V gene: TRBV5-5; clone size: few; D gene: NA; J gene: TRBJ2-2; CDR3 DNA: TGTGCCAGCAGCTTGCGCGGGACCAACACCGGGGAGCTGTTTTTT; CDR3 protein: CASSLRGTNTGELFF
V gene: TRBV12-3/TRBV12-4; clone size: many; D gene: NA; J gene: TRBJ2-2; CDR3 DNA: TGTGCCAGCAAAAAAAGACAGGCTAGCACCGGGGAGCTGTTTTTT; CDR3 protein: CASKKRQASTGELFF
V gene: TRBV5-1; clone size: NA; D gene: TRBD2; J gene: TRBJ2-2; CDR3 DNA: TGCGCCAGCAGCGGGACTTGGGGGGGCACCGGGGAGCTGTTTTTT; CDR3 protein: CASSGTWGGTGELFF
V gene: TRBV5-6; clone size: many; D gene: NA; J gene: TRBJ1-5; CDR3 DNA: TGTGCCAGCAGCTCGGGTAATCAGCCCCAGCATTTT; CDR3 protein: CASSSGNQPQHF
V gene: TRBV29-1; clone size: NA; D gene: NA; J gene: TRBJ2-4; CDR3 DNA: TGCAGCGTTGAAGACCCGAAAAACATTCAGTACTTC; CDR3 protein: CSVEDPKNIQYF
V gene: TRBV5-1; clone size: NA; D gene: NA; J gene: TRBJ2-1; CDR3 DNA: TGCGCCAGCAGCTTGTCGCAGGGCCCATACAATGAGCAGTTCTTC; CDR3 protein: CASSLSQGPYNEQFF
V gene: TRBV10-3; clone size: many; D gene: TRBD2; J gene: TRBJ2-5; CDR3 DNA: TGTGCCATCAGTGACCCGGGACTAGCACACCTCTACCAAGAGACCCAGTACTTC; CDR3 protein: CAISDPGLAHLYQETQYF
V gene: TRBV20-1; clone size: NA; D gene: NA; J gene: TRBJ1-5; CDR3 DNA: TGCAGTGCTAGTTTGACAGGCCACAATCAGCCCCAGCATTTT; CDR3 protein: CSASLTGHNQPQHF
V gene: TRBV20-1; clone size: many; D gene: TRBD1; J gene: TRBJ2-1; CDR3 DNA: TGCAGTGCTAGTACAGGGGGCGACGACAATGAGCAGTTCTTC; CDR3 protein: CSASTGGDDNEQFF
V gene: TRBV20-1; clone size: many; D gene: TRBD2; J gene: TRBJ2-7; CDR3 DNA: TGCAGTGCTAGTGAAGCGGGAGGCCCCCTCTACGAGCAGTACTTC; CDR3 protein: CSASEAGGPLYEQYF
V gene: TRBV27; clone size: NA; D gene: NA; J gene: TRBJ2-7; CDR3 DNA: TGTGCCAGTGGGACAACCCACGGGGACGAGCAGTACTTC; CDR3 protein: CASGTTHGDEQYF
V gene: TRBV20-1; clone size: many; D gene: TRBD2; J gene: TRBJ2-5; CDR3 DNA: TGCAGTGCTAGGGGACTAGCGGTACAAGAGACCCAGTACTTC; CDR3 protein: CSARGLAVQETQYF
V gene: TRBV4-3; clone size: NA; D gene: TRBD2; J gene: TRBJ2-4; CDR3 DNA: TGCGCCAGCAGCCAAATTTATTCTAGCGGTATAGCCAAAAACATTCAGTACTTC; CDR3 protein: CASSQIYSSGIAKNIQYF
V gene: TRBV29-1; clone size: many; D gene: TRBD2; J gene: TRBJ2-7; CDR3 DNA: TGCAGCGCCCTGGCGGGAGTCTCCTACGAGCAGTACTTC; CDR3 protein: CSALAGVSYEQYF
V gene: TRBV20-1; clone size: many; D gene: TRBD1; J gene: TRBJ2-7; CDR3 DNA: TGCAGTGCTAGAGATACGAAGTCAGGGGGCTACGAGCAGTACTTC; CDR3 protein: CSARDTKSGGYEQYF
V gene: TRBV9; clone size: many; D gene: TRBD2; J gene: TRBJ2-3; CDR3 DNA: TGTGCCAGCAGCGTAGGTGGGAGGGCCTCTGATACGCAGTATTTT; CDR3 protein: CASSVGGRASDTQYF
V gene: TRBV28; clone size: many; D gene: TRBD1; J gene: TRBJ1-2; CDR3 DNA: TGTGCCAGCAGCCTAATCGACAGGGGCCTGGAGGGCTACACCTTC; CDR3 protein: CASSLIDRGLEGYTF
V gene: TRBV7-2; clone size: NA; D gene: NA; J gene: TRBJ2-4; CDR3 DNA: TGTGCCAGCAGAGGACAGCTAGCCAAAAACATTCAGTACTTC; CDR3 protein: CASRGQLAKNIQYF
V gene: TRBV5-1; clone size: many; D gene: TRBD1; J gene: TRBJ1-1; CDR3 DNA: TGCGCCAGCAGCAAGGGGGCTATCACTGAAGCTTTCTTT; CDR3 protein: CASSKGAITEAFF
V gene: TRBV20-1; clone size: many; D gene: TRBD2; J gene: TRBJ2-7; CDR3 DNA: TGCAGTGCTAGAGATCGGAGCGGGGTGGGGGACGAGCAGTACTTC; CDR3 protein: CSARDRSGVGDEQYF
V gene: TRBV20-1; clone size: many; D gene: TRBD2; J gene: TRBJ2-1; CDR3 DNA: TGCAGTGCTAGAGACATTAGCGGGGGCCTCTACAATGAGCAGTTCTTC; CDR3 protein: CSARDISGGLYNEQFF
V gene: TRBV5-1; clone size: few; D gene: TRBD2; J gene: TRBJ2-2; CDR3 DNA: TGCGCCAGCAGCTTAACTAGCGTTACGGGGGAGCTGTTTTTT; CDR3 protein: CASSLTSVTGELFF
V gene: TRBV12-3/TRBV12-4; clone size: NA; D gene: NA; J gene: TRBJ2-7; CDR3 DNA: TGTGCCAGCAGTTTAGCGCGCTACGAGCAGTACTTC; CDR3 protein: CASSLARYEQYF
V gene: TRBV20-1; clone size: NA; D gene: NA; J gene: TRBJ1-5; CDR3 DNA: TGCAGTGCTAGACGCACAGGGTTTGGGCAGCCCCAGCATTTT; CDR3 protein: CSARRTGFGQPQHF
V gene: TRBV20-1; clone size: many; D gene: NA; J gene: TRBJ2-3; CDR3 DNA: TGCAGTGCCCCTAAGATGGCGTGGGGGTTCACAGATACGCAGTATTTT; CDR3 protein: CSAPKMAWGFTDTQYF
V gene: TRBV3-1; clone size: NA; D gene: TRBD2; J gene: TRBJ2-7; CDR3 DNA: TGTGCCAGCAGCCCTGGACTAGCGGGGGGCGAGCAGTACTTC; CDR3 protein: CASSPGLAGGEQYF
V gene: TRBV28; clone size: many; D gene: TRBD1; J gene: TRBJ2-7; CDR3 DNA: TGTGCCAGCACCGTTGGGGGGACAGGGAGCTACGAGCAGTACTTC; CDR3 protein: CASTVGGTGSYEQYF
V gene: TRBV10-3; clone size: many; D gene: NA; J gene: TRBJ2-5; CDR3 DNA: TGTGCCATCAAAGGACCCCGCGACGAGACCCAGTACTTC; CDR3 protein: CAIKGPRDETQYF
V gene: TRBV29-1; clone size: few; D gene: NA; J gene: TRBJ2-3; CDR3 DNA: TGCAGCGTTGGGGTGGATACGCAGTATTTT; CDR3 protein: CSVGVDTQYF
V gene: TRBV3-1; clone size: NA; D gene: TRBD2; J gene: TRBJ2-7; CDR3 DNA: TGTGCCAGCAGCCGCGGACTAGTCGACTACGAGCAGTACTTC; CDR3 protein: CASSRGLVDYEQYF
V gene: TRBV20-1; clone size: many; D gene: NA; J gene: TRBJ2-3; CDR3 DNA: TGCAGTGCTAGAGATTTAGCCAGTAACACAGATACGCAGTATTTT; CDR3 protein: CSARDLASNTDTQYF
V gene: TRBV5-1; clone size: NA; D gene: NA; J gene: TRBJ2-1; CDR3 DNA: TGCGCCAGCAGCTTGGAGGAAGGCGCCCGGGAGAGTGAGCAGTTCTTC; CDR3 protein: CASSLEEGARESEQFF
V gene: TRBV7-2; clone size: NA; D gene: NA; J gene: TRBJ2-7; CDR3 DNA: TGTGCCAGCAGCACTAGCCGGGCAGGGCACTCGGGCCACGAGCAGTACTTC; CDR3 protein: CASSTSRAGHSGHEQYF
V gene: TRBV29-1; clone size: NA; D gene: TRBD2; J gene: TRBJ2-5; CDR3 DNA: TGCAGCGGAGAGACACTAGCGGGAGGATCCCAAGAGACCCAGTACTTC; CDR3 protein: CSGETLAGGSQETQYF
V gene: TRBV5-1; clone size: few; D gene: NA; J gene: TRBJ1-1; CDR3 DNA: TGCGCCAGCAGCTTGCAGTTTGACACTGAAGCTTTCTTT; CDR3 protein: CASSLQFDTEAFF
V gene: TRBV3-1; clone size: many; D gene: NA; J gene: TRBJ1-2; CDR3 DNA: TGTGCCAGCAGCCAAGTGAGGGGCAAAGAGGGCTACACCTTC; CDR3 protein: CASSQVRGKEGYTF
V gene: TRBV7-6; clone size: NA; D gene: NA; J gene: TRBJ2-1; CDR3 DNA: TGTGCCAGCAGCTCCTATAGAAGGCGGGGCGCCTACAATGAGCAGTTCTTC; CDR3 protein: CASSSYRRRGAYNEQFF
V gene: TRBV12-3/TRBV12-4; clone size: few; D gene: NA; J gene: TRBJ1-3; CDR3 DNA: TGTGCCAGCAGAAGGGTCGGGGGGAACGGAAACACCATATATTTT; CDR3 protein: CASRRVGGNGNTIYF
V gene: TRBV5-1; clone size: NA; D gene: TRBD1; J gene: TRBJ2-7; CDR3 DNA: TGCGCCAGCAGCTTGGACAGGGGGCGCGACGAGCAGTACTTC; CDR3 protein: CASSLDRGRDEQYF
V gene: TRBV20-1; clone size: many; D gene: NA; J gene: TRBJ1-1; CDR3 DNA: TGCAGTGCTAGAGTCCCAGGGTCGTACACTGAAGCTTTCTTT; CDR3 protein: CSARVPGSYTEAFF